This is a list of T cell receptor beta chains from one sample in a study of blood T cells in healthy people across ages. TCRdb analysed the 5' RACE reads with MiXCR anew, one entry per CDR3 protein. The sample carries 1.5 million to 1.8 million distinct CDR3 sequences, approximately 43% recorded once. The sequenced material came from blood. The receptors derive from a young woman in good health. The CDR3 runs from the conserved cysteine through the conserved F or W. The D gene is left open where the match is weak. Where a row states a size, it is once, few, many or the class of an expanded clone; other rows omit it.

V gene	J gene	D gene	clone size	CDR3 DNA	CDR3 protein
TRBV10-3	TRBJ2-1	NA	few	TGTGCCATCAGTGATCCACACTGGATCTACAATGAGCAGTTCTTC	CAISDPHWIYNEQFF
TRBV9	TRBJ2-3	NA	few	TGTGCCAGCAGCGTAGACACTACTAGCACAGATACGCAGTATTTT	CASSVDTTSTDTQYF
TRBV6-2/TRBV6-3	TRBJ2-7	NA	few	TGTGCCAGCAGTAACCGGGACGAGCAGTACTTC	CASSNRDEQYF
TRBV28	TRBJ2-7	TRBD1	few	TGTGCCAGCAGAACTCCCGGGACAGGGAGCTCCTACGAGCAGTACTTC	CASRTPGTGSSYEQYF
TRBV18	TRBJ2-3	TRBD2	NA	TGTGCCAGCTCACCACCCCTAGCGGCAGATACGCAGTATTTT	CASSPPLAADTQYF
TRBV27	TRBJ2-1	TRBD2	few	TGTGCCAGCAGTTATAGCGGGGGGGCTGGGTATGAGCAGTTCTTC	CASSYSGGAGYEQFF
TRBV7-2	TRBJ2-2	TRBD2	NA	TGTGCCAGCAGCTTAGAACTAGCGGGAGGGTTGTCGAACACCGGGGAGCTGTTTTTT	CASSLELAGGLSNTGELFF
TRBV4-1	TRBJ2-3	NA	NA	TGCGCCAGCAGCCACGGGCAGGGCCCAAGAGATACGCAGTATTTT	CASSHGQGPRDTQYF
TRBV4-3	TRBJ2-1	NA	NA	TGCGCCAGCAGCCAAGCGCTTACCGCGGGACGACATAGCTCCTACAATGAGCAGTTCTTC	CASSQALTAGRHSSYNEQFF
TRBV4-2	TRBJ2-7	NA	few	TGTGCCAGCAGCCAAGAACGGGACGGTACCTACGAGCAGTACTTC	CASSQERDGTYEQYF
TRBV7-2	TRBJ2-5	NA	NA	TGTGCCAGCAGCTTAGGGGTGGGAGCCAGAGAGACCCAGTACTTC	CASSLGVGARETQYF
TRBV7-2	TRBJ2-1	TRBD2	few	TGTGCCAGCAGCGACCAGGGACTAGCACTTAATGAGCAGTTCTTC	CASSDQGLALNEQFF
TRBV2	TRBJ2-1	NA	NA	TGTGCCAGCCCCATCGGTGGCAATGAGCAGTTCTTC	CASPIGGNEQFF
TRBV5-1	TRBJ2-3	TRBD2	NA	TGCGCCAACAGCCCCGTGGGAGCGGGAGGAGATACGCAGTATTTT	CANSPVGAGGDTQYF
TRBV20-1	TRBJ2-7	TRBD2	many	TGCAGTGCTAGTCACCTAGCGGGAGTGTACGAGCAGTACTTC	CSASHLAGVYEQYF
TRBV20-1	TRBJ1-5	TRBD1	NA	TGCAGTGCTAGTCTCCAAGAAAGACAGGGAATTCGCAATCAGCCCCAGCATTTT	CSASLQERQGIRNQPQHF
TRBV9	TRBJ1-2	NA	NA	TGTGCCAGCAGCGCCAGGGAATTGGACGGCTACACCTTC	CASSARELDGYTF
TRBV5-6	TRBJ1-2	NA	few	TGTGCCAGCAGCCCGGGGGTCCATGGCTACACCTTC	CASSPGVHGYTF
TRBV21-1	TRBJ2-7	NA	NA	TGTGCCAGCAGCAAAGTCAAGCGGGATCGATCCTACGAGCAGTACTTC	CASSKVKRDRSYEQYF
TRBV6-6	TRBJ1-1	NA	NA	TGTGCCAGCAAAGGGGGGGGCTCCTTTCCCACTGAAGCTTTCTTT	CASKGGGSFPTEAFF
TRBV7-2	TRBJ1-5	NA	NA	TGTGCCAGCAGCTTAGGTTTCCGGGGGTATAGCAATCAGCCCCAGCATTTT	CASSLGFRGYSNQPQHF
TRBV28	TRBJ1-4	TRBD1	NA	TGTGCCAGCAGTACTCCAGGGGGAAATGAAAAACTGTTTTTT	CASSTPGGNEKLFF
TRBV10-3	TRBJ1-1	NA	NA	TGTGCCATCAGTCAAAACAGGGAGTGGAACACTGAAGCTTTCTTT	CAISQNREWNTEAFF
TRBV4-1	TRBJ2-1	TRBD2	NA	TGCGCCAGCAGCCAAGATCCCGGGGGGGCGAGCTCCTACAATGAGCAGTTCTTC	CASSQDPGGASSYNEQFF
TRBV5-1	TRBJ2-5	NA	many	TGCGCCAGCAGCCCCCCGTACCAAGAGACCCAGTACTTC	CASSPPYQETQYF
TRBV14	TRBJ1-1	NA	NA	TGTGCCAGCAGCCAAAGGGCCGTGAACACTGAAGCTTTCTTT	CASSQRAVNTEAFF
TRBV7-2	TRBJ2-7	TRBD2	few	TGTGCCAGCAGCAGACTAGCGGGTCCCTACGAGCAGTACTTC	CASSRLAGPYEQYF
TRBV12-3/TRBV12-4	TRBJ1-2	NA	NA	TGTGCCAGCAGTACCTGGGACGGAGTATATGGCTACACCTTC	CASSTWDGVYGYTF
TRBV29-1	TRBJ2-7	NA	many	TGCAGCGTTGAAGATGCCGGGCCGGGGGAGCAGTACTTC	CSVEDAGPGEQYF
TRBV24-1	TRBJ2-3	TRBD2	NA	TGTGCCACCAGTGTCGGGGGGGCCACAGATACGCAGTATTTT	CATSVGGATDTQYF
TRBV20-1	TRBJ1-2	NA	few	TGCAGTGCCTCCGGGACCGACTATGGCTACACCTTC	CSASGTDYGYTF
TRBV9	TRBJ2-1	NA	once	TGTGCCAGCAGCAAGGGACTGGGAGATCACAATGAGCAGTTCTTC	CASSKGLGDHNEQFF
TRBV12-3/TRBV12-4	TRBJ2-7	TRBD2	NA	TGTGCCAGCACCAAACATTGGACTAGCACAGAGGCGGGGCAGTACTTC	CASTKHWTSTEAGQYF
TRBV29-1	TRBJ2-4	TRBD1	once	TGCAACGTAGGCAGGGGGAGCATTCAGTACTTC	CNVGRGSIQYF
TRBV12-3/TRBV12-4	TRBJ1-5	NA	NA	TGTGCCGGGGGGGCTGGCAATCAGCCCCAGCATTTT	CAGGAGNQPQHF
TRBV24-1	TRBJ2-5	NA	NA	TGTGCCACCAGTGAGTCACATCAAGAGACCCAGTACTTC	CATSESHQETQYF
TRBV20-1	TRBJ1-2	NA	NA	TGCAGTGCTAGCGAACCAGGGAAGGAAGATGGCTACACCTTC	CSASEPGKEDGYTF
TRBV27	TRBJ1-5	NA	few	TGTGCCAGCACCCCAACCGCGACAAGTCCAGTCTCCAGTCAGCCCCAGCATTTT	CASTPTATSPVSSQPQHF
TRBV6-5	TRBJ2-2	TRBD2	NA	TGTGCCAGCAGTTGGGGGGAGACTAGCGGGGGGGCGAATACCGGGGAGCTGTTTTTT	CASSWGETSGGANTGELFF
TRBV27	TRBJ2-7	NA	NA	TGTGCCAGCAGTTTACTACAGGGCGGCTACGAGCAGTACTTC	CASSLLQGGYEQYF
TRBV28	TRBJ2-7	NA	NA	TGTGCCAGCATTCCCGGACACCGGAGCTCCTACGAGCAGTACTTC	CASIPGHRSSYEQYF
TRBV5-1	TRBJ1-1	NA	many	TGCGCCAGCAGCTTGGCGGGCAGGGAGAACACTGAAGCTTTCTTT	CASSLAGRENTEAFF
TRBV20-1	TRBJ1-3	TRBD1	NA	TGCAGTATTGGGACAGACGGAAACACCATATATTTT	CSIGTDGNTIYF
TRBV10-3	TRBJ2-5	NA	NA	TGTGCCATCAGTGCCGTGGGGGAGACCCAGTACTTC	CAISAVGETQYF
TRBV20-1	TRBJ1-5	NA	few	TGCAGTGCTAGAGATAGGGACTGGTATAGCAATCAGCCCCAGCATTTT	CSARDRDWYSNQPQHF
TRBV12-3/TRBV12-4	TRBJ1-2	TRBD1	few	TGTGCCAGCAGTTTGGGGACAGGGCGAGGCTACACCTTC	CASSLGTGRGYTF
TRBV12-3/TRBV12-4	TRBJ1-6	NA	once	TGTGCCAGCAGTTTGGGCCAGATGTATAATTCACCCCTCCACTTT	CASSLGQMYNSPLHF
TRBV28	TRBJ2-3	NA	few	TGTGCCAGCAGCAAGGAAGTAGGGAGCACAGATACGCAGTATTTT	CASSKEVGSTDTQYF
TRBV3-1	TRBJ2-1	TRBD2	many	TGTGCCAGCAGCTCGGGACTAGCGGTCTACAATGAGCAGTTCTTC	CASSSGLAVYNEQFF
TRBV29-1	TRBJ2-5	NA	few	TGCAGCGTTGATCCGGGGGCTGAAGAAGAGACCCAGTACTTC	CSVDPGAEEETQYF